This T cell receptor (beta chain) was sequenced for a study of CD8 T cells in Susac syndrome. The germline V gene has CDR1 SEHNR and CDR2 FQNEAQ (reference sequence). The CDR3 is 15 residues long. V shed 4 bases and J shed 7 bases, with 16 bases lying between them. After extraction with the RNeasy kit, roughly 0.45 to 1 ug of the RNA was reverse transcribed using random hexamers. TCRdb fed the immunoSEQ multiplex PCR reads into MiXCR, producing one record per CDR3 protein. This sample yields approximately 83,000 distinct CDR3 sequences, of which nearly 95% are seen a single time; approximately 0.9% belongs to the top ten.

The rearrangement joins TRBV7-9 to TRBJ2-2; possibly TRBD1 for D (5 bases). Sequenced material: CD8+ T cells from PBMCs. The clonotype was recovered from a human donor with Susac syndrome. For the CDR3, the DNA is TGTGCCAGCAGCTCCCCACAGGTGACAAGCGGGGAGCTGTTTTTT. It translates to CASSSPQVTSGELFF.